This record looks at one T cell receptor (beta chain) sequence and its context. The naive CD8 subset, CD45RO-negative cells positively selected for CCR7, excluded terminally differentiated effector memory CD45RA+ cells. This specimen belongs to a study of shared clonotypes between healthy human individuals. The CDR3 totals 17 residues. Looked up from germline, CDR1 is LGHNA and CDR2 is YSLEER. V dropped 2 bases and J dropped 4; count of bases not matched to a gene: 12. Repertoires were generated with immunoSEQ multiplex PCR, while TCRdb's copy carries only in-frame clones and drops some. The sample shows some 2 million clones, roughly 94% of them seen only once.

The chain carries TRBV4-3 and TRBJ2-5; 8 nucleotides align to TRBD1. The source material was naive CD8+ T cells sorted from blood. The TCR sequence derives from a man in his late teens or twenties in good health. CDR3 amino acids: CASSQTLQGVNGETQYF. The DNA for the CDR3 is TGCGCCAGCAGCCAAACCCTACAGGGGGTTAACGGAGAGACCCAGTACTTC.